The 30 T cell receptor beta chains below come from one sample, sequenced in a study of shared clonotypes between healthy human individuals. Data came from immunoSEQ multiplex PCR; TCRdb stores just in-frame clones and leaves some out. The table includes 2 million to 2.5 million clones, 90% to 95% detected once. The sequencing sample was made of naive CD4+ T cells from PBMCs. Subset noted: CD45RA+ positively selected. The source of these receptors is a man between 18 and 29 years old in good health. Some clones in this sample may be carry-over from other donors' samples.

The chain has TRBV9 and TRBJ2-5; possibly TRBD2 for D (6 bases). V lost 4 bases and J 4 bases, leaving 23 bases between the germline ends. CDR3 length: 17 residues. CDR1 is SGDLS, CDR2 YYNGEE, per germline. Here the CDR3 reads CASSPRRGSYPPETQYF. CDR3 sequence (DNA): TGTGCCAGCAGCCCCAGGAGGGGCTCTTATCCGCCAGAGACCCAGTACTTC.

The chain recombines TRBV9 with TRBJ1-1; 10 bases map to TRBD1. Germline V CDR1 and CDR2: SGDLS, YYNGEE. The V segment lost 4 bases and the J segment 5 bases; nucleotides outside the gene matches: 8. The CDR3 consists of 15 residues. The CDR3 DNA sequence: TGTGCCAGCAGCACTCGACAGGGGGCGCGGACTGAAGCTTTCTTT. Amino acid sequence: CASSTRQGARTEAFF.

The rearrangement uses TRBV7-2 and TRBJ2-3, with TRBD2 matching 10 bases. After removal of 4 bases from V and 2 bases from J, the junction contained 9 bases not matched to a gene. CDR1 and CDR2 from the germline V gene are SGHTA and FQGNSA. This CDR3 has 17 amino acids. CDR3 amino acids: CASSSLPTSGFTDTQYF. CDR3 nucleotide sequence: TGTGCCAGCAGCTCCCTTCCGACTAGCGGGTTCACAGATACGCAGTATTTT.

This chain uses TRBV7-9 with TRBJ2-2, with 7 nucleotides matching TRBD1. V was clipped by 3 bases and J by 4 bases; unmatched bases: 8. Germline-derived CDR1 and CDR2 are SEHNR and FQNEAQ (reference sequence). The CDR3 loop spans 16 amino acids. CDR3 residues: CASSFPTGFVTGELFF. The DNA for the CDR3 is TGTGCCAGCAGCTTTCCGACAGGGTTTGTCACCGGGGAGCTGTTTTTT. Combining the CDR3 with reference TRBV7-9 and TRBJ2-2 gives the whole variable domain DTGVSQNPRHKITKRGQNVTFRCDPISEHNRLYWYRQTLGQGPEFLTYFQNEAQLEKSRLLSDRFSAERPKGSFSTLEIQRTEQGDSAMYLCASSFPTGFVTGELFFGEGSRLTVL.

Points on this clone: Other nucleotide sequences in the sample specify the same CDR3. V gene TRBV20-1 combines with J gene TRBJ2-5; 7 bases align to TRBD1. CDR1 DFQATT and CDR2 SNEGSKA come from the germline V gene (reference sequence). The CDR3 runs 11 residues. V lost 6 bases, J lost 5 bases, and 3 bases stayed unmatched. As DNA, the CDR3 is TGCAGTGCGCCCAGGGGGGAGACCCAGTACTTC. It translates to CSAPRGETQYF.

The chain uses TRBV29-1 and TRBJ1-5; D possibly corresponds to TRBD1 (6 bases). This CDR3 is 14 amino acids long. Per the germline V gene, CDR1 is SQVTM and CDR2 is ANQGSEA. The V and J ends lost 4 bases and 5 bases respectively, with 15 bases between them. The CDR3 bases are TGCAGCGTTGGGGGGGCCCCCTGGGATCAGCCCCAGCATTTT. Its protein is CSVGGAPWDQPQHF.

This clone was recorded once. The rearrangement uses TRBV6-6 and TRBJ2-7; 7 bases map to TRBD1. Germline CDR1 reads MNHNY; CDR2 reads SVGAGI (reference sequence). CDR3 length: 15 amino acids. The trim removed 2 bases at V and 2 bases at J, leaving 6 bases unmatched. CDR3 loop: CASSYRDSSAYEQYF. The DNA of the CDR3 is TGTGCCAGCAGTTACCGGGACAGTTCGGCCTACGAGCAGTACTTC.

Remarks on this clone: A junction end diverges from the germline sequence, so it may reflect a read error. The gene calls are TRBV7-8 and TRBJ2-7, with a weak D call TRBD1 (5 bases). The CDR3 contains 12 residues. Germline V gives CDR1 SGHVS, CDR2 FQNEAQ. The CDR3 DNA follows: TGTGCCAGCAGCCACATCGACAGTGATATGAACTTC. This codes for CASSHIDSDMNF.

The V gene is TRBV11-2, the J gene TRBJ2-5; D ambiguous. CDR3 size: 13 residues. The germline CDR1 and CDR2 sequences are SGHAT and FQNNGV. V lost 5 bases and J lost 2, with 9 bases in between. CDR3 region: CASSTHTQETQYF. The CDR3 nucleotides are TGTGCCAGCAGCACACACACACAAGAGACCCAGTACTTC.

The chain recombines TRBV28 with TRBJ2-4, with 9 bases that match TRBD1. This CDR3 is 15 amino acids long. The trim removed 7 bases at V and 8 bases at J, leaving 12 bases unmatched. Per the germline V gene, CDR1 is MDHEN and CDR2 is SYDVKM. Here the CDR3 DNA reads TGTGCCAGCAACAGTGGTGGGACAGGGAATCACATTCAGTACTTC. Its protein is CASNSGGTGNHIQYF.

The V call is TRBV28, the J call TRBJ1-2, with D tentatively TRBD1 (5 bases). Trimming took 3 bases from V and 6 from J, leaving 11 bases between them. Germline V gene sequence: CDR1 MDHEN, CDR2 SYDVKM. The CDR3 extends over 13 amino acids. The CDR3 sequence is CASSFWAGNGYTF. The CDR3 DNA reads TGTGCCAGCAGTTTCTGGGCAGGGAATGGCTACACCTTC.

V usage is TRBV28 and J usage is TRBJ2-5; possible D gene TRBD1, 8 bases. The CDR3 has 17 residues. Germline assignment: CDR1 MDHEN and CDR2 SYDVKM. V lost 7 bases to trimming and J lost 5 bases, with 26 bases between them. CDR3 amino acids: CASTLGGAGGVSETQYF. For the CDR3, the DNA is TGTGCCAGCACCCTAGGGGGGGCAGGGGGCGTCTCGGAGACCCAGTACTTC.

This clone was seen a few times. The CDR3 DNA follows: TGTGCCTGGAGTCCACTGCCGGGACCTCAGCCCCAGCATTTT. Its protein is CAWSPLPGPQPQHF. The rearrangement uses TRBV30 and TRBJ1-5, with D perhaps matching TRBD1 (5 bases). Germline V CDR1 and CDR2: GTSNPN, SVGIG (reference sequence). The V gene lost 2 bases and the J gene lost 6 bases, with 14 bases spanning the gap. The CDR3 runs to 14 residues.

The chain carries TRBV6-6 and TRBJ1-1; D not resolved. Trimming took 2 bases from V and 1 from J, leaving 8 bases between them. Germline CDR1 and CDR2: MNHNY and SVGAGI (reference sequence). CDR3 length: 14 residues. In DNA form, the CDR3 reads TGTGCCAGCAGTTACGGGTGGGCGAACACTGAAGCTTTCTTT. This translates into CASSYGWANTEAFF.

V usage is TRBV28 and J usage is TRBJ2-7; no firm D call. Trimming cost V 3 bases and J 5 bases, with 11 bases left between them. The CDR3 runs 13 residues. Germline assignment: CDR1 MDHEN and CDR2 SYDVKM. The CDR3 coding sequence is TGTGCCAGCAGTTTGGTCTTTGGGGACGAGCAGTACTTC. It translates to CASSLVFGDEQYF.

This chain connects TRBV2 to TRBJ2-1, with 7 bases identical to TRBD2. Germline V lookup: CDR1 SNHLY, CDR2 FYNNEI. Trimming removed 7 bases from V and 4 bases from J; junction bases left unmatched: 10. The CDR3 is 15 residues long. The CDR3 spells CASNKAGTTYNEQFF. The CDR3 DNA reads TGTGCCAGCAACAAGGCCGGGACTACGTACAATGAGCAGTTCTTC. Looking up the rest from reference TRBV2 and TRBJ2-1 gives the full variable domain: EPEVTQTPSHQVTQMGQEVILRCVPISNHLYFYWYRQILGQKVEFLVSFYNNEISEKSEIFDDQFSVERPDGSNFTLKIRSTKLEDSAMYFCASNKAGTTYNEQFFGPGTRLTVL.

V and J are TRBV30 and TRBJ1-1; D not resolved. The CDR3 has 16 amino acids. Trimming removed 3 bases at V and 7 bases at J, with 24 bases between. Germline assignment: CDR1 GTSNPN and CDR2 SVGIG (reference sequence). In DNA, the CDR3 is TGTGCCTGGAGGGTCGAACAGCCCCGTCTTCCCGTTGAAGCTTTCTTT. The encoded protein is CAWRVEQPRLPVEAFF.

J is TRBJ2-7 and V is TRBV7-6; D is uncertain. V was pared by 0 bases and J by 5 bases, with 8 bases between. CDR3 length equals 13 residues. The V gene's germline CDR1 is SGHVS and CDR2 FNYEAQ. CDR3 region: CASSLALTDEQYF. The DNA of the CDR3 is TGTGCCAGCAGCTTAGCGCTGACCGACGAGCAGTACTTC.

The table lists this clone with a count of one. CDR3 sequence (DNA): TGCGCCAGCAGCTTGGGAGACAGCCTTTACGAGCAGTACTTC. It specifies CASSLGDSLYEQYF. This rearrangement joins TRBV5-1 to TRBJ2-7, with a tentative D call TRBD1 (5 bases). This CDR3 is built from 14 residues. Germline V gene lookup returns CDR1 SGHRS and CDR2 YFSETQ. The V end was cut by 0 bases, the J end by 4 bases, with 11 bases between.

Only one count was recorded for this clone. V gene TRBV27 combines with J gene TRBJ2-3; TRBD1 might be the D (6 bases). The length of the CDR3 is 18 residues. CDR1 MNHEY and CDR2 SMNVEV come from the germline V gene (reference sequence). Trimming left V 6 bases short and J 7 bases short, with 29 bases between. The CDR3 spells CASRIDNVNDRTGYTQYF. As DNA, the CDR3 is TGTGCCAGCAGGATAGACAATGTGAATGACAGGACCGGCTATACGCAGTATTTT.

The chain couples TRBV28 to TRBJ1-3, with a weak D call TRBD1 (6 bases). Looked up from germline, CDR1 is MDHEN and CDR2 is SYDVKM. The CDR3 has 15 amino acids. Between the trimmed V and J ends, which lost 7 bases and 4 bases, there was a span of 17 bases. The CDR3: CASTLGGARGNTIYF. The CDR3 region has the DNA TGTGCCAGCACCCTCGGGGGGGCGAGGGGAAACACCATATATTTT.

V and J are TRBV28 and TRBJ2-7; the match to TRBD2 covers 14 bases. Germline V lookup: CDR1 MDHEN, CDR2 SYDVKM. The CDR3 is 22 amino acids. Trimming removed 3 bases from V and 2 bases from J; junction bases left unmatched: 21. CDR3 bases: TGTGCCAGCAGTTTTACCCCCCCTACCGGGACTAGCGGGAGAGGGGTTACCTACGAGCAGTACTTC. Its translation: CASSFTPPTGTSGRGVTYEQYF.

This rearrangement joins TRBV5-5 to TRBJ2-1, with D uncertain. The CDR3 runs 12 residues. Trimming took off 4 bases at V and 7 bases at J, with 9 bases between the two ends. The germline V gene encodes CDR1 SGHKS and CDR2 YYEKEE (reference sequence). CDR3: CASSILLNEQFF. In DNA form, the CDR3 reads TGTGCCAGCAGCATACTATTAAATGAGCAGTTCTTC.

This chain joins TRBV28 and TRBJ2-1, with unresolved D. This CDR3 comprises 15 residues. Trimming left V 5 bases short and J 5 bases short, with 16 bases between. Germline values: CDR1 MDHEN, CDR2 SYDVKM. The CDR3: CASSLGFNWDNEQFF. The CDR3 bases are TGTGCCAGCAGTCTTGGGTTCAACTGGGACAATGAGCAGTTCTTC.

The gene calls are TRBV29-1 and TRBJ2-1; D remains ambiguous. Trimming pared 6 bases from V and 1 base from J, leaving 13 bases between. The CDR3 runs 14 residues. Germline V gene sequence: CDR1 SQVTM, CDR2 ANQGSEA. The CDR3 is CSVTELGSYNEQFF. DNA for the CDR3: TGCAGCGTGACGGAGTTGGGGTCCTACAATGAGCAGTTCTTC.

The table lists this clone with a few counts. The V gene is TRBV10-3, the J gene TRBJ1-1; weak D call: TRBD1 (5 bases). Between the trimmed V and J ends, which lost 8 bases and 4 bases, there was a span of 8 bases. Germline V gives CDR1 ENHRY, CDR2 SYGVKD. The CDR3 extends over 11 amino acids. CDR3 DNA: TGTGCCATCTCAGGGAGCACTGAAGCTTTCTTT. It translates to CAISGSTEAFF.

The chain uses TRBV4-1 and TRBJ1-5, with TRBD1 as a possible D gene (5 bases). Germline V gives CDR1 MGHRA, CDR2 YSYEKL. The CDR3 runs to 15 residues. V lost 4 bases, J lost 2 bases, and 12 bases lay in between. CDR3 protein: CASSPQGVRNQPQHF. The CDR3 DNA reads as TGCGCCAGCAGCCCTCAGGGTGTCCGCAATCAGCCCCAGCATTTT.

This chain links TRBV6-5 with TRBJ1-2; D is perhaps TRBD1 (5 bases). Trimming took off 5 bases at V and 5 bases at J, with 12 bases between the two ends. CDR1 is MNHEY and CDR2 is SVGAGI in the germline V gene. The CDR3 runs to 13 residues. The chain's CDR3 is CASSPGDSYGYTF. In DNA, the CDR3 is TGTGCCAGCAGTCCCGGAGACAGTTATGGCTACACCTTC.

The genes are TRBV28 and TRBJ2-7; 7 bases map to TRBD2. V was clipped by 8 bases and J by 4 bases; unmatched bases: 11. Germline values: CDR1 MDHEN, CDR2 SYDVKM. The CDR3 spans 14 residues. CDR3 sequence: CASSPGGRSYEQYF. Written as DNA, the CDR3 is TGTGCCAGCTCCCCCGGGGGGAGATCATACGAGCAGTACTTC.

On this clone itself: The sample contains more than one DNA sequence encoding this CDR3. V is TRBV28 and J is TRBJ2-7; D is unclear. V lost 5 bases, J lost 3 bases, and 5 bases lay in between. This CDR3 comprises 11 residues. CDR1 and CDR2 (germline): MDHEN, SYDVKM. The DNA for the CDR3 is TGTGCCAGCAGTCGGGTCTACGAGCAGTACTTC. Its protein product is CASSRVYEQYF.